This T cell receptor (beta chain) was found in a study of Ad26.COV2.S vaccination and SARS-CoV-2 variants (dated by TCRdb to the early 2020s). The study in broad terms: Donors in the vaccine arm were drawn from COV1001, a multicentre, randomized, double-blind, placebo-controlled phase I-IIa trial testing Ad26.COV2.S in healthy adults. Ad26.COV2.S was administered intramuscularly at a dose of 5x10^10 or 1x10^11 viral particles, either as one shot or as two shots given 56 days apart. Sequencing of the TCRbeta repertoire served to evaluate the specificity and breadth of SARS-CoV-2-reactive T cell receptors following Ad26.COV2.S vaccination. A total of roughly 32 samples were included in the TCR-sequenced set, comprising roughly 19 Ad26.COV2.S vaccine recipients, 5 placebo recipients and 8 SARS-CoV-2 convalescent individuals. Trial participants were randomized into five groups of five: low-dose or high-dose Ad26.COV2.S given once or twice, or placebo on both occasions. Throughout the experiments and outcome assessment, investigators stayed blinded to trial group allocation.

The paper as a whole reports these results and caveats: According to the authors, total T cell responses may have been underestimated by the TCR breadth and depth analyses. The study was not powered to compare responses between vaccine doses or regimens. Higher spike-specific TCR breadth was observed in Ad26.COV2.S recipients than in placebo recipients (P = 0.0014). Non-spike TCR breadth was comparable between vaccine and placebo recipients, consistent with the vaccine containing only spike. After vaccination, substantial breadth of spike-specific CD8+ and CD4+ T cell responses was reported.

Concerning this clone: Its cognate antigen has yet to be identified. A much larger clone differs from this one at a single base, so this may be a read error. The sample contains more than one DNA sequence encoding this CDR3.

TCRbeta CDR3 regions were sequenced with the immunoSEQ Assay. After extraction, genomic DNA underwent amplification by bias-controlled multiplex PCR, followed by high-throughput sequencing. Concerning the study's data processing: Collapsing and filtering of sequences were performed to quantify the absolute abundance of each unique TCRbeta CDR3 region. Usable DNA was measured by amplifying reference genes present in all nucleated cells, and TCRbeta template counts were normalized to that usable DNA to estimate T cell fraction. Repertoire TCRs were annotated as SARS-CoV-2-specific by exact matching of V gene, CDR3 amino acid sequence and J gene to a known reactive TCR set. The reference SARS-CoV-2 TCR set was derived from MIRA and filtered for enrichment in COVID-19-positive ImmuneCODE repertoires, a step that removed public or cross-reactive TCRs. Using the MIRA antigens, annotated TCRs were further analysed by specific ORF or by position within an ORF. Breadth was defined as annotated unique rearrangements over total unique productive rearrangements; depth was the summed frequency of those rearrangements. Two-sided Wilcoxon rank-sum tests were applied when comparing TCR breadth between groups. TCRdb took over this immuneACCESS table, retaining in-frame rearrangements with V and J assigned. Such tables are incomplete; in checked studies, under half of the missing clones stem from an unresolved V gene, and the remainder is unexplained. V and J calls and clone size are given by that table; D and trimming were obtained from the DNA. For this sample the table gives about 320,000 clones, of which roughly 80% were detected only once. In total, the top ten clones hold 2% to 2.5% of the sample.

Spanning cysteine to phenylalanine, the CDR3 consists of 12 amino acids. Just the 36-base CDR3 DNA is kept, in frame starting at base 1. V and J are truncated by 1 base and 4 bases respectively, leaving an intervening sequence of 2 bases. The sample's treatment or condition label, in plain terms: 15 to 20 received Ad26.COV2.S at low or high dose, single or two shots; five or six received placebo; per-sample allocation not given. For vaccine and placebo recipients, repertoires were sequenced using samples collected on day 63 after the first injection. Cohort 1b enrolled some 25 adults aged 18-55 years at a single site in Boston, USA, between 29 July and 7 August 2020. Ad26.COV2.S was a replication-incompetent adenovirus type 26 vector expressing a prefusion-stabilized SARS-CoV-2 spike protein from the original Wuhan strain.

This specimen was peripheral blood, taken in a trial of Ad26.COV2.S vaccine versus placebo. The chain uses TRBV12-3 or TRBV12-4 and TRBJ1-5, with the D gene uncertain. The receptor's source is a person between 18 and 65 years old who received the Ad26.COV2.S COVID-19 vaccine or a placebo. The DNA reads as follows: TGTGCCAGCAGTTTAGGGAATCAGCCCCAGCATTTT. It is translated as CASSLGNQPQHF.